What follows are 29 T cell receptor beta chains derived from one specimen sequenced in a study of T cells in Graves' hyperthyroidism and ophthalmopathy. RNA transcripts served as the template for amplifying TCR beta CDR3 regions. HTBI primers were used for first-round RT-PCR of the TCR CDR3. TCRdb re-called the multiplex PCR reads with MiXCR, one entry per CDR3 protein. This sample yields 600,000 to 850,000 distinct CDR3 sequences, of which 18% are seen a single time; 16% belongs to the top ten. The sequenced material came from blood. The receptor set was obtained from a woman aged 45 to 65 with Graves' hyperthyroidism that later progressed to Graves' ophthalmopathy.

There are many counts of this clonotype. The chain couples TRBV30 to TRBJ1-2, with D uncertain. CDR1 is GTSNPN and CDR2 is SVGIG in the germline V gene (reference sequence). The CDR3 totals 12 residues. The germline V and J ends were trimmed by 8 bases and 5 bases, with 15 bases remaining between them. The CDR3 protein is CARSVTRYGYTF. The CDR3 nucleotides read TGTGCCCGGTCCGTTACGAGATATGGCTACACCTTC.

This clonotype has ten or more counts. CDR3 residues: CASSQEAEITDTQYF. CDR3 sequence (DNA): TGTGCCAGCAGCCAAGAAGCGGAGATCACAGATACGCAGTATTTT. The chain combines TRBV3-1 with TRBJ2-3, with a possible D match to TRBD2 (5 bases). V was shortened by 0 bases and J by 2 bases, with 9 bases between the two germline ends. CDR1 is LGHDT and CDR2 is YNNKEL in the germline V gene (reference sequence). The length of the CDR3 is 15 residues.

This clonotype was observed a handful of times. The gene calls are TRBV6-5 and TRBJ1-6, with D unresolved. The V end lost 2 bases, the J end lost 10 bases, and 6 bases lay between the germline ends. Germline-derived CDR1 and CDR2 are MNHEY and SVGAGI. CDR3 length equals 12 residues. The CDR3 loop is CASSYGESPLHF. CDR3 bases: TGTGCCAGCAGTTACGGGGAGTCACCCCTCCACTTT.

This clonotype was recorded at least ten times. J is TRBJ2-5 and V is TRBV2, with 11 positions matching TRBD2. CDR1 is SNHLY, CDR2 FYNNEI, per germline. Germline trimming cut 7 bases from V and 5 bases from J; bases unmatched to any gene: 6. CDR3 length: 14 residues. CDR3 bases: TGTGCCAGCAAGCCGGGACTAGCGGTCGAGACCCAGTACTTC. Amino acids: CASKPGLAVETQYF.

The V call is TRBV20-1, the J call TRBJ1-2, with a possible D match to TRBD1 (6 bases). The CDR3 spans 11 residues. Germline loops: CDR1 DFQATT, CDR2 SNEGSKA (reference sequence). V was trimmed by 6 bases and J by 8 bases, leaving 13 bases between them. CDR3 sequence: CSAGGARGYTF. The CDR3 DNA sequence: TGCAGTGCGGGGGGGGCCCGAGGCTACACCTTC.

The table lists this clonotype with many counts. The CDR3 coding sequence is TGCGCCAGCAGCCTGGCCGGGACTAGCGGGTACAATGAGCAGTTCTTC. Translating gives CASSLAGTSGYNEQFF. This sequence joins TRBV5-1 and TRBJ2-1; 12 bases line up with TRBD2. Germline V gene data show CDR1 as SGHRS and CDR2 as YFSETQ. The trim removed 4 bases at V and 4 bases at J, leaving 6 bases unmatched. The CDR3 extends over 16 amino acids. The entire variable domain, with the rest obtained from reference TRBV5-1 and TRBJ2-1, is as follows: KAGVTQTPRYLIKTRGQQVTLSCSPISGHRSVSWYQQTPGQGLQFLFEYFSETQRNKGNFPGRFSGRQFSNSRSEMNVSTLELGDSALYLCASSLAGTSGYNEQFFGPGTRLTVL.

The chain couples TRBV12-3 or TRBV12-4 to TRBJ2-7, with TRBD1 matching 9 bases. V trimming: 6 bases; J trimming: 0 bases; junction bases outside the gene matches: 9. The CDR3 has 16 amino acids. The CDR3 here is CASSASGTGSSYEQYF. DNA of the CDR3: TGTGCCAGCAGCGCCTCCGGGACAGGGTCCTCCTACGAGCAGTACTTC.

This clonotype was counted at least ten times. DNA for the CDR3: TGCAGTGCCCCGCCAGGGACCTTTAATCAGCCCCAGCATTTT. Encoded protein: CSAPPGTFNQPQHF. This chain joins TRBV20-1 and TRBJ1-5, with a possible D match to TRBD1 (5 bases). Per germline, CDR1 DFQATT and CDR2 SNEGSKA (reference sequence). This CDR3 comprises 14 residues. V lost 6 bases, J lost 4 bases, and 16 bases lay in between.

This clonotype was detected many times. V gene TRBV11-3 combines with J gene TRBJ1-1; 7 bases map to TRBD1. The germline CDR1 and CDR2 sequences are SGHNT and YENEEA. The CDR3 has 13 residues. Trimming cost V 6 bases and J 1 base; bases outside gene matches: 2. The CDR3 region is CASRGTANTEAFF. The CDR3 DNA follows: TGTGCCAGCAGGGGGACAGCGAACACTGAAGCTTTCTTT.

This clonotype was observed at least ten times. This sequence joins TRBV2 and TRBJ1-4; D gene unclear. The CDR3 covers 14 residues. The V end was cut by 4 bases, the J end by 6 bases, with 12 bases between. Germline values: CDR1 SNHLY, CDR2 FYNNEI. The CDR3 coding sequence is TGTGCCAGCAGTGTTCGGCAGGATGATGAAAAACTGTTTTTT. Residues: CASSVRQDDEKLFF.

The chain carries TRBV5-1 and TRBJ1-2, with D perhaps TRBD1 (6 bases). V was trimmed by 2 bases and J by 1 base, leaving 12 bases between them. This CDR3 has 15 amino acids. Germline V lookup: CDR1 SGHRS, CDR2 YFSETQ. CDR3 loop: CASSFQGTNNYGYTF. CDR3 sequence (DNA): TGCGCCAGCAGCTTTCAGGGGACCAATAACTATGGCTACACCTTC.

The V gene is TRBV5-1, the J gene TRBJ2-1, with 11 bases fitting TRBD1. The J segment lost 7 bases and the V segment lost 4 bases, leaving 10 bases of the junction unmatched. This CDR3 contains 16 residues. Germline loops: CDR1 SGHRS, CDR2 YFSETQ. The CDR3 DNA is TGCGCCAGCAGCAGCGGAGGACAGGGGGCTGGGAATGAGCAGTTCTTC. It translates to CASSSGGQGAGNEQFF.

This clonotype was recorded many times. The gene calls are TRBV5-6 and TRBJ1-3; D is unresolved. The CDR3 covers 16 residues. Germline CDR1 reads SGHDT; CDR2 reads YYEEEE. The V end was cut by 0 bases, the J end by 0 bases, with 10 bases between. Written as DNA, the CDR3 is TGTGCCAGCAGCTTGGGACATTCGAGCTCTGGAAACACCATATATTTT. Translating it yields CASSLGHSSSGNTIYF.

This sequence joins TRBV20-1 and TRBJ2-5; tentatively, D is TRBD2 (5 bases). V gave up 0 bases and J gave up 5 bases, with 16 bases separating them. This CDR3 comprises 15 residues. The germline CDR1 and CDR2 sequences are DFQATT and SNEGSKA (reference sequence). For the CDR3, the DNA is TGCAGTGCTAGAGATCAATTAGGACTTTCGGAGACCCAGTACTTC. Protein product: CSARDQLGLSETQYF.

This clonotype was seen a few times. The V call is TRBV5-8, the J call TRBJ2-5, with TRBD1 matching over 10 bases. J lost 2 bases, V lost 4 bases, and 5 bases had no gene match. This CDR3 has 15 amino acids. CDR1 is SGHTS and CDR2 is YDEGEE in the germline V gene. The CDR3 sequence: CASSQGQGWQETQYF. The CDR3 region has the DNA TGTGCCAGCAGCCAGGGACAGGGGTGGCAAGAGACCCAGTACTTC.

The chain employs TRBV29-1 and TRBJ2-2, with TRBD2 identical over 9 bases. Germline trimming cut 3 bases from V and 8 bases from J; bases unmatched to any gene: 10. This CDR3 spans 15 amino acids. CDR1 and CDR2 (germline): SQVTM, ANQGSEA. CDR3 bases: TGCAGCGTTGATCCGTCCTTAGCGGGGGCGGGGGAGCTGTTTTTT. Translating gives CSVDPSLAGAGELFF.

This clonotype turned up a few times. This chain joins TRBV30 and TRBJ1-3; TRBD1 aligns across 8 bases. CDR3 length equals 13 residues. Germline CDR1 reads GTSNPN; CDR2 reads SVGIG (reference sequence). V lost 4 bases and J lost 9; bases outside the gene matches: 8. CDR3 sequence reads: CAWTDGDRPTIYF. The CDR3 DNA is TGTGCCTGGACCGATGGGGACAGGCCCACCATATATTTT.

This chain links TRBV19 with TRBJ1-1; D is unclear. V was pared by 6 bases and J by 2 bases, with 13 bases between. The germline V gene has CDR1 LNHDA and CDR2 SQIVND (reference sequence). The CDR3 is 14 amino acids. This CDR3 reads CASSNVGGNTEAFF. The CDR3 DNA follows: TGTGCCAGTAGCAACGTCGGCGGTAACACTGAAGCTTTCTTT.

This clonotype was seen a handful of times. The chain joins TRBV7-3 to TRBJ2-5, with TRBD2 identical over 12 bases. Unmatched junction bases numbered 25, after V lost 0 bases and J lost 2 bases. There are 24 residues in the CDR3. Germline V lookup: CDR1 SGHTA, CDR2 FQGTGA. The DNA for the CDR3 is TGTGCCAGCAGCTTAACGATAACAGGGGGACGTGGAGGACTAGCGGGACCGGCACAAGAGACCCAGTACTTC. This encodes CASSLTITGGRGGLAGPAQETQYF.

There are a few counts of this clonotype. The V call is TRBV27, the J call TRBJ1-2, with D perhaps TRBD1 (5 bases). V lost 6 bases and J 3 bases, leaving 8 bases between the germline ends. This CDR3 region has 12 residues. The germline V gene encodes CDR1 MNHEY and CDR2 SMNVEV (reference sequence). CDR3 coding DNA: TGTGCCAGCAGCTGGGGGTACTATGGCTACACCTTC. Translated: CASSWGYYGYTF.

This clonotype was found many times. The CDR3 sequence: CASSYSKGGGTEAFF. In nucleotides, the CDR3 is TGTGCCAGCAGTTACTCAAAGGGGGGGGGCACTGAAGCTTTCTTT. V is TRBV6-5 and J is TRBJ1-1, with a tentative D call TRBD1 (6 bases). Germline CDR1 reads MNHEY; CDR2 reads SVGAGI. Trimming took 0 bases from V and 4 from J, leaving 12 bases between them. The CDR3 is 15 amino acids.

This clonotype occurred many times. In DNA form, the CDR3 reads TGTGCCAGCAGCGGGTGGACAGGCCCTGGAAATTCACCCCTCCACTTT. Residues: CASSGWTGPGNSPLHF. V is TRBV7-2 and J is TRBJ1-6, with 7 bases aligning to TRBD1. The CDR3 runs 16 residues. Per the germline V gene, CDR1 is SGHTA and CDR2 is FQGNSA. Trimming removed 5 bases from V and 7 bases from J; junction bases left unmatched: 11.

The genes are TRBV12-3 or TRBV12-4 and TRBJ2-1; no firm D call. With 0 bases removed from V and 10 bases from J, the gap between germline ends came to 10 bases. The CDR3 sequence is 13 residues long. The CDR3 bases are TGTGCCAGCAGTTTAGCTTTGGGCAGGGAGCAGTTCTTC. It codes for CASSLALGREQFF.

This clonotype was detected ten times or more. The chain uses TRBV6-1 and TRBJ2-2, with D possibly being TRBD2 (7 bases). The CDR3 has 18 residues. Per the germline V gene, CDR1 is MNHNS and CDR2 is SASEGT. Trimming shortened V by 3 bases and J by 4 bases, and 21 bases separated the two germline ends. The CDR3 region is CASSDVRGGGRGTGELFF. The DNA of the CDR3 is TGTGCCAGCAGTGATGTCAGGGGAGGGGGGCGAGGCACCGGGGAGCTGTTTTTT.

The table lists this clonotype with a few counts. This rearrangement joins TRBV18 to TRBJ1-4; D perhaps matches TRBD1 (6 bases). There are 14 residues in the CDR3. V was cut by 3 bases and J by 4 bases, with 9 bases left in between. Looked up from germline, CDR1 is KGHSH and CDR2 is LQKENI. CDR3 amino acids: CASSPGGHNEKLFF. The DNA of the CDR3 is TGTGCCAGCTCACCCGGGGGCCATAATGAAAAACTGTTTTTT.

The table lists this clonotype with a few counts. The gene calls are TRBV19 and TRBJ1-6; 11 bases fit TRBD1. Germline CDR1 LNHDA, CDR2 SQIVND (reference sequence). The CDR3 contains 18 residues. V trimming: 2 bases; J trimming: 7 bases; junction bases outside the gene matches: 10. CDR3 protein: CASSIPGQGAFGNSPLHF. The CDR3 nucleotides read TGTGCCAGTAGTATACCCGGACAGGGGGCTTTTGGGAATTCACCCCTCCACTTT.

This clonotype was counted at least ten times. The junction and the germline gene differ at one end; a read error may be behind it. The V gene is TRBV6-2 or TRBV6-3, the J gene TRBJ1-5, with TRBD1 matching over 12 bases. This CDR3 spans 19 amino acids. The germline V gene has CDR1 MNHEY and CDR2 SVGEGT. CDR3: CASTYSGGQGARGNQPQHF. The DNA of the CDR3 is TGTGCCAGCACTTACTCAGGGGGACAGGGGGCGCGTGGCAATCAGCCCCAGCATTTT.

This chain connects TRBV9 to TRBJ1-3, with D perhaps TRBD1 (5 bases). V lost 3 bases and J 0 bases, leaving 13 bases between the germline ends. This CDR3 region has 16 residues. CDR1 is SGDLS, CDR2 YYNGEE, per germline. Here the CDR3 reads CASSATVANSGNTIYF. In nucleotides, the CDR3 is TGTGCCAGCAGCGCGACAGTGGCCAACTCTGGAAACACCATATATTTT.

This clonotype was detected ten times or more. The chain carries TRBV2 and TRBJ1-2, with 10 bases matching TRBD1. Germline assignment: CDR1 SNHLY and CDR2 FYNNEI. This CDR3 has 14 residues. Trimming cost V 3 bases and J 7 bases; bases outside gene matches: 5. CDR3 residues: CASSDRQGALGYTF. Written as DNA, the CDR3 is TGTGCCAGCAGTGACAGACAGGGGGCTCTTGGCTACACCTTC.